One and the same sample provided the 14 T cell receptor beta chains below, sequenced in a study of immune evolution from preneoplasia to lung adenocarcinoma (dated by TCRdb to about 2021). The protocol used for the library was the immunoSEQ multiplex PCR assay. Drawn from immuneACCESS, this table holds only the in-frame rearrangements with V and J called that TCRdb kept. Clones are partly lost; checked studies trace under half to an unresolved V gene and leave the rest unexplained. The sample includes 7,500 to 10,000 clones, with more than 70% observed a single time. Of the sample, around 4.9% falls within the top ten clones. The sequenced sample was FFPE minimally invasive lung adenocarcinoma tissue. Sample cell subset or site, as interpreted from the label and publication: micro-invasive lung adenocarcinoma (MIA). The source is a person aged 70 to 85 with lung adenocarcinoma. Some clones in this sample may be carry-over from other donors' samples.

This rearrangement joins TRBV19 to TRBJ1-5, with D perhaps TRBD1 (5 bases). Per the germline V gene, CDR1 is LNHDA and CDR2 is SQIVND (reference sequence). V was shortened by 6 bases and J by 3 bases, with 9 bases between the two germline ends. The CDR3 runs to 13 residues. The CDR3 here is CASSPGTNQPQHF. The CDR3, as DNA: TGTGCCAGTAGCCCAGGGACCAATCAGCCCCAGCATTTT.

The count of this clone is one. This chain joins TRBV19 and TRBJ2-2; no clear D gene. Trimming left V 4 bases short and J 2 bases short, with 5 bases between. This CDR3 region has 13 residues. The germline V gene encodes CDR1 LNHDA and CDR2 SQIVND (reference sequence). The CDR3, as DNA: TGTGCCAGTAGTAAAGTAAACACCGGGGAGCTGTTTTTT. Amino acids: CASSKVNTGELFF.

J is TRBJ2-3 and V is TRBV5-1; D is perhaps TRBD1 (6 bases). The ends were cut back, 5 bases at V and 3 bases at J, with 13 bases in the middle. The CDR3 totals 14 residues. Germline CDR1 and CDR2: SGHRS and YFSETQ. CDR3 coding DNA: TGCGCCAGCAGGGAACAGGGAGAAACAGATACGCAGTATTTT. The encoded protein is CASREQGETDTQYF.

The chain employs TRBV30 and TRBJ1-1, with a possible D match to TRBD1 (5 bases). The CDR3 contains 13 residues. Per germline, CDR1 GTSNPN and CDR2 SVGIG (reference sequence). Between the trimmed V and J ends, which lost 2 bases and 4 bases, there was a span of 11 bases. The DNA for the CDR3 is TGTGCCTGGAGTAACTCCGGGGGCACTGAAGCTTTCTTT. Encoded protein: CAWSNSGGTEAFF. Drawing the rest from reference TRBV30 and TRBJ1-1, the complete variable domain is SQTIHQWPATLVQPVGSPLSLECTVEGTSNPNLYWYRQAAGRGLQLLFYSVGIGQISSEVPQNLSASRPQDRQFILSSKKLLLSDSGFYLCAWSNSGGTEAFFGQGTRLTVV.

The chain has TRBV7-6 and TRBJ2-5; D is ambiguous. CDR1 is SGHVS, CDR2 FNYEAQ, per germline. The V and J ends lost 2 bases and 6 bases respectively, with 7 bases between them. CDR3 length equals 12 residues. The CDR3 DNA is TGTGCCAGCAGCTTAAGGGCAAAGACCCAGTACTTC. Protein sequence: CASSLRAKTQYF.

The chain is built from TRBV2 and TRBJ1-5; 7 positions match TRBD1. Germline V gene data show CDR1 as SNHLY and CDR2 as FYNNEI. The V segment lost 5 bases and the J segment 4 bases; nucleotides outside the gene matches: 2. The CDR3 consists of 13 residues. The CDR3 DNA follows: TGTGCCAGCAGTAGACAGGGAAATCAGCCCCAGCATTTT. It yields the protein CASSRQGNQPQHF.

The chain combines TRBV18 with TRBJ2-3; 11 bases are shared with TRBD2. The ends lost 5 bases at V and 4 bases at J; junction bases unmatched: 8. The CDR3 has 16 residues. Germline-derived CDR1 and CDR2 are KGHSH and LQKENI. As DNA, the CDR3 is TGTGCCAGCTCATCCTATACTAGCGGGAGCGCAGATACGCAGTATTTT. Translating gives CASSSYTSGSADTQYF. The full variable domain, its missing parts supplied by reference TRBV18 and TRBJ2-3, is NAGVMQNPRHLVRRRGQEARLRCSPMKGHSHVYWYRQLPEEGLKFMVYLQKENIIDESGMPKERFSAEFPKEGPSILRIQQVVRGDSAAYFCASSSYTSGSADTQYFGPGTRLTVL.

This sequence joins TRBV7-6 and TRBJ2-3; D remains unclear. The germline V gene has CDR1 SGHVS and CDR2 FNYEAQ. The length of the CDR3 is 13 residues. Trimming shortened V by 5 bases and J by 4 bases, and 10 bases separated the two germline ends. The CDR3 spells CASSATEPDTQYF. Written as DNA, the CDR3 is TGTGCCAGCAGCGCCACCGAGCCAGATACGCAGTATTTT.

The chain uses TRBV11-3 and TRBJ2-5; the D is unclear. CDR3 length equals 12 residues. Per germline, CDR1 SGHNT and CDR2 YENEEA. The V end lost 3 bases, the J end lost 2 bases, and 4 bases lay between the germline ends. For the CDR3, the DNA is TGTGCCAGCAGCTTGAATCAAGAGACCCAGTACTTC. This sequence encodes CASSLNQETQYF.

The CDR3 spells CASSESAGGQAFF. CDR3 sequence (DNA): TGCGCCAGCAGTGAGTCAGCAGGGGGACAGGCTTTCTTT. The chain carries TRBV10-2 and TRBJ1-1; 7 positions agree with TRBD1. The V gene's germline CDR1 is WSHSY and CDR2 SAAADI. This CDR3 has 13 amino acids. Trimming took 0 bases from V and 11 from J; bases not matched to a gene: 6.

CDR3 loop: CASSIGQGGYEQYF. The CDR3 nucleotides are TGTGCCAGTAGTATCGGGCAGGGTGGTTACGAGCAGTACTTC. The J gene is TRBJ2-7, the V gene TRBV19; D possibly corresponds to TRBD1 (5 bases). Germline V gene data show CDR1 as LNHDA and CDR2 as SQIVND (reference sequence). Trimming pared 3 bases from V and 4 bases from J, leaving 13 bases between. This CDR3 comprises 14 residues. Drawing the rest from reference TRBV19 and TRBJ2-7, the complete variable domain is DGGITQSPKYLFRKEGQNVTLSCEQNLNHDAMYWYRQDPGQGLRLIYYSQIVNDFQKGDIAEGYSVSREKKESFPLTVTSAQKNPTAFYLCASSIGQGGYEQYFGPGTRLTVT.

V and J are TRBV29-1 and TRBJ1-2, with 7 bases that match TRBD1. The V and J ends lost 4 bases and 4 bases, in that order; junction bases with no gene match: 6. Germline V gene data show CDR1 as SQVTM and CDR2 as ANQGSEA. This CDR3 is built from 13 residues. The CDR3 protein is CSVAGTAIYGYTF. CDR3 nucleotides: TGCAGCGTTGCCGGGACAGCGATCTATGGCTACACCTTC.

This sequence joins TRBV29-1 and TRBJ2-6, with 7 nucleotides matching TRBD1. The V segment lost 6 bases and the J segment 1 base; nucleotides outside the gene matches: 9. The germline gives CDR1 SQVTM, CDR2 ANQGSEA. The CDR3 consists of 16 residues. Written as DNA, the CDR3 is TGCAGCGTGGGCACTGGACAGGATTCTGGGGCCAACGTCCTGACTTTC. It is translated as CSVGTGQDSGANVLTF.

Points on this clone: Other DNA sequences in the same sample also yield this CDR3. The V gene is TRBV28, the J gene TRBJ1-1, with TRBD1 matching over 8 bases. Germline CDR1 MDHEN, CDR2 SYDVKM. With V trimmed by 4 bases and J by 0 bases, 1 base remained unmatched. There are 14 residues in the CDR3. CDR3 nucleotide sequence: TGTGCCAGCAGTTACAGGGGGATGAACACTGAAGCTTTCTTT. Protein: CASSYRGMNTEAFF.